The clone carrying this TCR beta chain was found a few times. Its specificity is unknown. This sample was included in a study of T cell repertoires in cytomegalovirus infection. Study in general: Indications came from public TCR beta signatures; they pointed to CMV infection and to a matching HLA type. The study's findings and limits: Ex vivo, HLA-C-restricted CMV-specific TCR beta clonotypes prevailed over the rest of the response.

The V end was cut by 4 bases, the J end by 6 bases, with 21 bases between. This CDR3 has 16 amino acids. Germline V gene data show CDR1 as MNHNS and CDR2 as SASEGT. TCRdb recomputed calls from the reads with MiXCR, one row per CDR3 protein. The sample has 680,000 or so distinct CDR3 sequences, 35% to 45% seen once. This sequence originates from a human donor in good health (CMV status not recorded). Some clones in this sample may be carry-over from other donors' samples. The chain recombines TRBV6-1 with TRBJ1-1; the D gene is possibly TRBD1 (5 bases). The sample was PBMCs. The CDR3 DNA is TGTGCCAGCAGTGCCCGGGACCCAGAGGAAATCGCTGAAGCTTTCTTT. It codes for CASSARDPEEIAEAFF.